This T cell receptor beta chain was sequenced for a study of blood T cell repertoires in COVID-19. Study as a whole: Samples taken during acute and convalescent COVID-19 were collected in the United States, Italy and Spain. T cells, B-cell-depleted T cells, or PBMCs provided the cDNA or gDNA that served as material.

Authors' methods: It was from reference gene primer amplification that nucleated cell counts were estimated. Data came from immunoSEQ multiplex PCR; TCRdb stores just in-frame clones and leaves some out. The V and J calls and clone size are taken from that table; D and trimming were inferred from the DNA. The table records 72,000 or so clones, 90% of them present only once. The CDR3 extends over 12 amino acids. Germline V gene lookup returns CDR1 LGHDT and CDR2 YNNKEL (reference sequence). Trimming removed 8 bases at V and 10 bases at J, with 17 bases between. The V and J genes are TRBV3-1 (or the pseudogene TRBV3-2) and TRBJ1-1; D ambiguous. The specimen sequenced was peripheral blood. The sequence was obtained from an elderly woman with acute or convalescent COVID-19. As DNA, the CDR3 is TGTGCCAGCGGGCCCGGTCTGCTCTCAGCTTTCTTT. Residues: CASGPGLLSAFF.